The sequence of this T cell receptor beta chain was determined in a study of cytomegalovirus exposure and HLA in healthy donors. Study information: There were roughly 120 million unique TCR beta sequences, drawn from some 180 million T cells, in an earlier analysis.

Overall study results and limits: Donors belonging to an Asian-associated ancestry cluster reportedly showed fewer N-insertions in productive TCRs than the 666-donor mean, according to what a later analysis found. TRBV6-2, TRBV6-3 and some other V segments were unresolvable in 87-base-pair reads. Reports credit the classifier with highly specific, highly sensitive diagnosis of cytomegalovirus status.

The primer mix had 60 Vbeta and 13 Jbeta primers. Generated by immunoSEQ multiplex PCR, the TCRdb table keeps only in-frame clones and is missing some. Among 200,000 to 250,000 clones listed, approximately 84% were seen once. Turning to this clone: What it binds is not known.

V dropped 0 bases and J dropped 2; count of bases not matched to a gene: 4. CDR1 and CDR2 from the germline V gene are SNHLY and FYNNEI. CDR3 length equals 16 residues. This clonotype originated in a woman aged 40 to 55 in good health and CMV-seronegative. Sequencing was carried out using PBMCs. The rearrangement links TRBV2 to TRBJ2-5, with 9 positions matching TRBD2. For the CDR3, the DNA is TGTGCCAGCAGTGAAGCCCAGCGGGGGGCACAAGAGACCCAGTACTTC. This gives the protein CASSEAQRGAQETQYF. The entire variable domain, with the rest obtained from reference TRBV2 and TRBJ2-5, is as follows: EPEVTQTPSHQVTQMGQEVILRCVPISNHLYFYWYRQILGQKVEFLVSFYNNEISEKSEIFDDQFSVERPDGSNFTLKIRSTKLEDSAMYFCASSEAQRGAQETQYFGPGTRLLVL.